The clone carrying this T cell receptor (beta chain) was seen many times. V lost 6 bases to trimming and J lost 4 bases, with 19 bases between them. Germline CDR1 SGDLS, CDR2 YYNGEE. There are 15 residues in the CDR3. The data stem from a study of T-cell reconstitution after alpha-beta-depleted transplantation in children. Unique molecular identifiers were built into the TCRbeta library. TCRdb redid the calling of the PCR reads with MiXCR, one entry per CDR3 protein. The sample has about 160,000 distinct CDR3 sequences, 11% seen once. This clonotype originated in a boy aged 2 to 10 with acute myeloid leukemia, due to receive a stem cell transplant. The chain links TRBV9 to TRBJ2-5; TRBD1 is a possible D gene (7 bases). The sequencing here drew on PBMCs, taken before TCRalphabeta/CD19-depleted stem cell transplant. The CDR3 DNA reads as TGTGCCAGCACCAAAGGGGGCGGGGAAGGAGAGACCCAGTACTTC. This sequence encodes CASTKGGGEGETQYF.